This T cell receptor beta chain was sequenced for a study of T-cell reconstitution after alpha-beta-depleted transplantation in children. Unique molecular identifiers were used to barcode this TCRbeta library. Via MiXCR, TCRdb re-called the PCR reads, giving one row per CDR3 protein. The sample lists approximately 82,000 distinct CDR3 sequences, roughly 20% occurring once. Germline V CDR1 and CDR2: SGDLS, YYNGEE. There are 18 residues in the CDR3. The junction had 13 bases not matched to a gene; V was cut back by 0 bases and J by 5 bases. With regard to this clonotype: The antigen is unknown.

General study findings and limits: For some patients, TCRbeta diversity was high at day 60 because of recipient T cells and thymic progenitors that survived. Counts and diversity of T cells one year after transplant came mostly from newly produced T cells. The origin of alpha-beta T cells about two months after transplant was reportedly several hundred expanded graft clones.

The receptor was derived from a male patient between 2 and 9 years old who had a stem cell transplant for acute lymphoblastic leukemia, so the T cells may come from the graft donor. The specimen was PBMCs, mostly from graft donor cells, collected 360 days after TCRalphabeta/CD19-depleted stem cell transplant. The chain has TRBV9 and TRBJ2-3, with 9 bases matching TRBD2. The CDR3 DNA follows: TGTGCCAGCAGCGTAGAGTTGGCGGGAGGGCCAATAATAGATACGCAGTATTTT. This translates into CASSVELAGGPIIDTQYF.